The next 7 T cell receptor beta chains were all read from a single sample in a study of graft-versus-host responses after intestinal transplantation. These TCRs are of unknown antigen specificity. Produced via immunoSEQ multiplex PCR; TCRdb's table is partial and in-frame only. The profile shows over 80,000 clones, around 91% of them singletons. This specimen consisted of unstimulated CD4+ T cells sorted from spleen or lymph node cells, obtained before transplant. The origin of the receptors is a human donor who was the organ donor for an intestinal transplant.

The rearrangement uses TRBV6-6 and TRBJ2-7, with D tentatively TRBD1 (6 bases). The CDR3 is made up of 15 amino acids. V was cut by 2 bases and J by 2 bases, with 13 bases left in between. CDR1 and CDR2 (germline): MNHNY, SVGAGI (reference sequence). CDR3 bases: TGTGCCAGCAGTTACAATGGGGCAGGGGCCTACGAGCAGTACTTC. It translates to CASSYNGAGAYEQYF.

This chain uses TRBV2 with TRBJ2-4; D might be TRBD1 (6 bases). V was pared by 7 bases and J by 0 bases, with 13 bases between. The CDR3 is made up of 15 amino acids. Germline lookup yields CDR1 SNHLY and CDR2 FYNNEI. CDR3 protein: CASKPDSLAKNIQYF. CDR3 DNA sequence: TGTGCCAGCAAACCGGACAGTCTAGCCAAAAACATTCAGTACTTC.

This rearrangement joins TRBV23-1 to TRBJ1-5; perhaps TRBD1 as D (6 bases). TRBV23-1 is known as an ORF, though its function is uncertain. The CDR3 has 13 residues. V gave up 7 bases and J gave up 3 bases, with 10 bases separating them. The CDR3 region is CASIQGPNQPQHF. The DNA for the CDR3 is TGCGCCAGCATACAGGGCCCCAATCAGCCCCAGCATTTT.

The J gene is TRBJ2-5, the V gene TRBV5-4; a possible D gene is TRBD2 (6 bases). The V end lost 0 bases, the J end lost 1 base, and 13 bases lay between the germline ends. Germline CDR1 SGHNT, CDR2 YYREEE (reference sequence). The CDR3 spans 16 residues. The CDR3 coding sequence is TGTGCCAGCAGCTTGGGACTAGGGTTTAGCCAAGAGACCCAGTACTTC. Its translation is CASSLGLGFSQETQYF.

J is TRBJ2-5 and V is TRBV15; 12 bases map to TRBD1. Trimming cost V 0 bases and J 7 bases; bases outside gene matches: 3. There are 15 residues in the CDR3. Looked up from germline, CDR1 is LNHNV and CDR2 is YYDKDF (reference sequence). Written as DNA, the CDR3 is TGTGCCACCAGCAGAGAAGGGACAGGGGGCAGGACCCAGTACTTC. It codes for CATSREGTGGRTQYF.

The chain combines TRBV5-6 with TRBJ1-1, with a tentative D call TRBD1 (5 bases). Germline CDR1 reads SGHDT; CDR2 reads YYEEEE. There are 13 residues in the CDR3. The V end was cut by 0 bases, the J end by 4 bases, with 7 bases between. The CDR3 DNA reads TGTGCCAGCAGCTTGGGGGGGGTCACTGAAGCTTTCTTT. Its protein product is CASSLGGVTEAFF.

The chain links TRBV5-6 to TRBJ1-1, with D perhaps TRBD1 (6 bases). CDR3 size: 13 residues. Germline V gene data show CDR1 as SGHDT and CDR2 as YYEEEE. V was pared by 2 bases and J by 10 bases, with 15 bases between. Here the CDR3 reads CASSLKRGIGAFF. The CDR3 DNA follows: TGTGCCAGCAGCTTAAAAAGGGGGATTGGAGCTTTCTTT.